This TCR beta chain was recovered during a study of blood T cells in healthy people across ages. A second about 6 to 12 cycle PCR used barcoded and J-beta primers. One entry per CDR3 protein, called by TCRdb with MiXCR from the 5' RACE reads. The repertoire consists of 1.5 million to 2 million distinct CDR3 sequences, with more than 35% occurring once and the leading ten covering about 21%. This clonotype was detected a few times. The receptor's source is a human donor in good health. The sample was blood.

DNA for the CDR3: TGCGCCAGCAGCCAAAGTTACGAGGGATCCCTAACCTACGAGCAGTACTTC. Residues: CASSQSYEGSLTYEQYF. This chain connects TRBV4-3 to TRBJ2-7, with a weak D call TRBD2 (5 bases). The germline V and J ends were trimmed by 2 bases and 2 bases, with 19 bases remaining between them. The CDR3 contains 17 residues. The germline gives CDR1 LGHNA, CDR2 YSLEER.